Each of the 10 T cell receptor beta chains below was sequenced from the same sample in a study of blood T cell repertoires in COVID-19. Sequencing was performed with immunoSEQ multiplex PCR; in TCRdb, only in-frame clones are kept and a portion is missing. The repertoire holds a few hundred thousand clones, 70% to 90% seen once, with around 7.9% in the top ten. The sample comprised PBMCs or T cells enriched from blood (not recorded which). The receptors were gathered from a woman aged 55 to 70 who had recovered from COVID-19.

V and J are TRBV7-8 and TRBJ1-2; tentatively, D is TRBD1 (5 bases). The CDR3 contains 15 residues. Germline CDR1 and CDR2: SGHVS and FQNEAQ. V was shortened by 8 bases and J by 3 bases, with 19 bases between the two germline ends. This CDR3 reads CASEPGEGSYYGYTF. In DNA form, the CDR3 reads TGTGCCAGCGAGCCGGGGGAGGGGAGTTACTATGGCTACACCTTC.

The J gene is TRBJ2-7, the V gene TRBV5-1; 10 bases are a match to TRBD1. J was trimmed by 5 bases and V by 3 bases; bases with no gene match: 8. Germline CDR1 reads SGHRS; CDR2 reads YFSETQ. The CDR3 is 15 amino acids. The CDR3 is CASSYEGQGSNEQYF. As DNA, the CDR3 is TGCGCCAGCAGCTATGAGGGACAGGGGTCGAACGAGCAGTACTTC.

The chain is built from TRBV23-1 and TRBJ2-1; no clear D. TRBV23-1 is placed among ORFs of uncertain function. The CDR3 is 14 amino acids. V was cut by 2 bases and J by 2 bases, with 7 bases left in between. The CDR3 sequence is CASSQGQTYNEQFF. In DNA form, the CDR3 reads TGCGCCAGCAGTCAAGGGCAGACCTACAATGAGCAGTTCTTC.

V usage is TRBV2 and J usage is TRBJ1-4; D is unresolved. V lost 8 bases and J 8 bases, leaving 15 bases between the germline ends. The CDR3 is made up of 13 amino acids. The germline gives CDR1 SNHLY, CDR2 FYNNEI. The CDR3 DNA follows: TGTGCCAGCTTACCAACCCGAGGGGAAAAACTGTTTTTT. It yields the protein CASLPTRGEKLFF.

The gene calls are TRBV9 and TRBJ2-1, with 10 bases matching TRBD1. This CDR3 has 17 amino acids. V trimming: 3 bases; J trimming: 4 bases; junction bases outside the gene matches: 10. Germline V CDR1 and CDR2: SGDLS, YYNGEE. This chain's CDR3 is CASSAKPGQGTYNEQFF. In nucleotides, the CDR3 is TGTGCCAGCAGCGCAAAACCGGGACAGGGGACTTACAATGAGCAGTTCTTC.

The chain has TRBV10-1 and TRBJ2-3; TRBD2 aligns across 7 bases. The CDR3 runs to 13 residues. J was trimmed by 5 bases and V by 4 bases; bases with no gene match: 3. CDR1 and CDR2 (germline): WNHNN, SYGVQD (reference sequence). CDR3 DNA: TGCGCCAGCAGTGTAGGCGGGGGAGATACGCAGTATTTT. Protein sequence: CASSVGGGDTQYF.

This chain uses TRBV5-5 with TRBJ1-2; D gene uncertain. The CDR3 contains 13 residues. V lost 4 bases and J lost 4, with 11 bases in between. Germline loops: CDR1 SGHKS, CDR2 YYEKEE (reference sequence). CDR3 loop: CASSQTQLYGYTF. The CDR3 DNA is TGTGCCAGCAGCCAAACACAGCTCTATGGCTACACCTTC.

Here the CDR3 reads CASSPNPGGTGELFF. The CDR3 DNA reads TGTGCCAGCAGTCCTAACCCTGGGGGGACCGGGGAGCTGTTTTTT. This sequence joins TRBV5-6 and TRBJ2-2; weak D call: TRBD2 (6 bases). This CDR3 spans 15 amino acids. Germline V CDR1 and CDR2: SGHDT, YYEEEE. Trimming took 5 bases from V and 5 from J, leaving 16 bases between them.

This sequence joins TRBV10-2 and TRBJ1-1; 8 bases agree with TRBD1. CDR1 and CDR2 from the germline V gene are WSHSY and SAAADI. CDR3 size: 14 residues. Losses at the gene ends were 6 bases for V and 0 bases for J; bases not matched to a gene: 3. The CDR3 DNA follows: TGCGCCAGCAGGGGACAGGTCATGAACACTGAAGCTTTCTTT. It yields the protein CASRGQVMNTEAFF.

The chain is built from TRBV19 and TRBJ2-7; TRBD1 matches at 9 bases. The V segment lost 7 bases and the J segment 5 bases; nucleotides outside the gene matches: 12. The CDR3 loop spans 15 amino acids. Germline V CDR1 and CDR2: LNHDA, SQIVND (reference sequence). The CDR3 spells CASMGTGTGSNEQYF. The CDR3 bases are TGTGCCAGTATGGGAACCGGGACAGGGAGCAACGAGCAGTACTTC.